These T cell receptor beta chains were read from a single sample in a study of T cells in Graves' hyperthyroidism and ophthalmopathy. One entry per CDR3 protein results from TCRdb running MiXCR on the multiplex PCR reads. The sample lists approximately 690,000 distinct CDR3 sequences, approximately 15% occurring once. Specimen: blood. These TCRs come from a woman in her fifties or sixties with Graves' ophthalmopathy. The CDR3 runs from the conserved cysteine through the conserved F or W. A D gene is named only where the DNA matches it firmly. Clone size is shown for a subset of rows, as once, few, many or a class of expanded clone.

V,size,J,D,DNA,CDR3
TRBV5-1,many,TRBJ2-5,.,TGCGCCAGCAGCTGGGTGGGACACCGGGAGACCCAGTACTTC,CASSWVGHRETQYF
TRBV7-3,few,TRBJ2-3,.,TGTGCCAGCAGCTTAACGTTCTCAGATACGCAGTATTTT,CASSLTFSDTQYF
TRBV12-3/TRBV12-4,.,TRBJ2-7,.,TGTGCCAGCAGCCCTGGGGGTGGCGGAATCGAGCAGTACTTC,CASSPGGGGIEQYF
TRBV19,.,TRBJ2-2,TRBD1,TGTGCCAGTAGTTCCCACATGACAGGGCTGCGCACGAACACCGGGGAGCTGTTTTTT,CASSSHMTGLRTNTGELFF
TRBV24-1,many,TRBJ2-2,.,TGTGCCACCAGTCTGCGGGGACCTACGAACACCGGGGAGCTGTTTTTT,CATSLRGPTNTGELFF
TRBV9,few,TRBJ1-4,.,TGTGCCAGCAGCGTAGTTCCGATAACAACTAATGAAAAACTGTTTTTT,CASSVVPITTNEKLFF
TRBV7-9,few,TRBJ2-3,TRBD1,TGTGCCAGCAGTTCCGGGACAGGGGCGGGCACAGATACGCAGTATTTT,CASSSGTGAGTDTQYF
TRBV28,many,TRBJ2-7,TRBD2,TGTGCCAGCAGTATTAGCGGGAGTTCCTACGAGCAGTACTTC,CASSISGSSYEQYF
TRBV6-6,few,TRBJ2-3,.,TGTGCCAGCAGTTACGAGAGGGCCACAGATACGCAGTATTTT,CASSYERATDTQYF
TRBV11-2,few,TRBJ2-1,.,TGTGCCAGCGCGGGACCCCCCTCCTACAATGAGCAGTTCTTC,CASAGPPSYNEQFF
TRBV7-9,many,TRBJ2-1,.,TGTGCCAGCAGCCTTAGCGTTGAGCAGTTCTTC,CASSLSVEQFF
TRBV28,many,TRBJ2-7,TRBD1,TGTGCCAGCCAGGAGTCGACAGGGCGGCTATACGAGCAGTACTTC,CASQESTGRLYEQYF
TRBV2,.,TRBJ1-1,.,TGTGCCAGCAGTGAAGCGCGAGACACGGAAGCTTTCTTT,CASSEARDTEAFF
TRBV28,many,TRBJ2-7,.,TGTGCCAGCAGCTTATCGGGCTTCTACGAGCAGTACTTC,CASSLSGFYEQYF
TRBV7-9,few,TRBJ2-1,TRBD2,TGTGCCAGCAGGGGAGGGGGTCTAGCGGGAGGTGATGAGCAGTTCTTC,CASRGGGLAGGDEQFF
TRBV7-2,.,TRBJ1-1,.,TGTGCCAGCAGCGCGCCCACAGGGATTTGGACTGAAGCTTTCTTT,CASSAPTGIWTEAFF
TRBV30,.,TRBJ2-2,TRBD1,TGTGCCTGGACGACAGGGGTGTCCGGGGAGCTGTTTTTT,CAWTTGVSGELFF
TRBV7-9,many,TRBJ2-7,TRBD1,TGTGCCAGCAGCTTAAAAGTAAGGGGGCGGCACGAGCAGTACTTC,CASSLKVRGRHEQYF
TRBV27,many,TRBJ1-2,.,TGTGCCAGCAGCACTTCACCGTTGACAGCCTATGGCTACACCTTC,CASSTSPLTAYGYTF
TRBV19,.,TRBJ2-1,.,TGTGCCAGTAGTATCCCGGGCCCACTGTACAATGAGCAGTTCTTC,CASSIPGPLYNEQFF
TRBV4-1,few,TRBJ2-7,TRBD1,TGCGCCAGCAGCCAAGTAATGGGACAGGGCTACGAGCAGTACTTC,CASSQVMGQGYEQYF
TRBV6-8,few,TRBJ2-5,TRBD2,TGTGCCAGCAGTTACCGTCTCGCCGACACCGGGGGGTTGAGGACCCAGTACTTC,CASSYRLADTGGLRTQYF
TRBV6-2/TRBV6-3,many,TRBJ2-7,TRBD1,TGTGCCAGCAGTTACTCGAGGGGGCGTCAGCAGTACTTC,CASSYSRGRQQYF
TRBV7-8,many,TRBJ2-7,.,TGTGCCAGCGGCGAAAGAGGAGGAGACCGAATATCCCTGAACTACGAGCAGTACTTC,CASGERGGDRISLNYEQYF
TRBV27,many,TRBJ2-2,TRBD1,TGTGCCAGCGGCGAACCCCGACAGGGGGCGCTTCTCGGGGAGCTGTTTTTT,CASGEPRQGALLGELFF
TRBV20-1,many,TRBJ2-7,TRBD1,TGCAGTGCCAGTGACAGGGGAGGATCCTACGAGCAGTACTTC,CSASDRGGSYEQYF
TRBV29-1,few,TRBJ2-4,TRBD2,TGCAGCGTTGAAGAACTAGCGGATACCAAAAACATTCAGTACTTC,CSVEELADTKNIQYF
TRBV29-1,.,TRBJ2-1,.,TGCAACGTTGAAGATCTATTGGCGGAGGTCCGTCATGAGCAGTTCTTC,CNVEDLLAEVRHEQFF